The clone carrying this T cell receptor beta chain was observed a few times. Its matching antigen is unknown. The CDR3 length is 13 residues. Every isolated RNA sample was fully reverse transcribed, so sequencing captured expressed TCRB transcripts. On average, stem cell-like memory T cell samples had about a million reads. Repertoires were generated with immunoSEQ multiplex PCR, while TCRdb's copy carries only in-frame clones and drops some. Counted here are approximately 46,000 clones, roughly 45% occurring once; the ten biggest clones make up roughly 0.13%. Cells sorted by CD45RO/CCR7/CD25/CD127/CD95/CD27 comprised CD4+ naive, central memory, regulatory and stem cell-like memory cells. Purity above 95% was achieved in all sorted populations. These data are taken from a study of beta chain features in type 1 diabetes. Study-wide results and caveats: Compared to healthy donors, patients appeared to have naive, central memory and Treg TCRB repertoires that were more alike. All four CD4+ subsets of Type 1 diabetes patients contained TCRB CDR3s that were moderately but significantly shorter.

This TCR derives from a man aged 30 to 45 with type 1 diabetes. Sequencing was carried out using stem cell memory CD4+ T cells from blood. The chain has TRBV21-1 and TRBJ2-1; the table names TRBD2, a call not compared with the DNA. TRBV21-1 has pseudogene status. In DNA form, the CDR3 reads TGTGCCAGCAGCAAAGCTCCAGCGGGAGTAATCTTCTTC. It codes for CASSKAPAGVIFF.